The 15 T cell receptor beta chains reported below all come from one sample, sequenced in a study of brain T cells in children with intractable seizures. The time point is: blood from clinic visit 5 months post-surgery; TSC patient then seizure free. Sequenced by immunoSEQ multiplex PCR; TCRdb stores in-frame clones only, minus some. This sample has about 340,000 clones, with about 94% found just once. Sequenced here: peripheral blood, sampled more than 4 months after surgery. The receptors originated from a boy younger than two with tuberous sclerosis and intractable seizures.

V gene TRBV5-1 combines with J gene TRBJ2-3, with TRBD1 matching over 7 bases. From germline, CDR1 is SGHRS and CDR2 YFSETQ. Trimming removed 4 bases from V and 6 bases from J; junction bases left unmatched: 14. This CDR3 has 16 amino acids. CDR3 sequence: CASSDSFGTEPDTQYF. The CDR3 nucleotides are TGCGCCAGCAGCGACAGCTTCGGGACAGAACCGGATACGCAGTATTTT.

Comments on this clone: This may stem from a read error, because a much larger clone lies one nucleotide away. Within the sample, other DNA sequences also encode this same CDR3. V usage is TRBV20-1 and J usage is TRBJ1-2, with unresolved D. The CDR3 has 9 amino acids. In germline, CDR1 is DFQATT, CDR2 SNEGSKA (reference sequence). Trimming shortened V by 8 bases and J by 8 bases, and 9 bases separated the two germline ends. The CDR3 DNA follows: TGCAGTCCCCCCGGGGGCTACACCTTC. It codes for CSPPGGYTF.

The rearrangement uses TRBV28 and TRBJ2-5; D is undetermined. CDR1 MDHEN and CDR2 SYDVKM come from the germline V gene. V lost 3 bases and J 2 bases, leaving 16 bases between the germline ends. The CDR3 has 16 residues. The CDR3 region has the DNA TGTGCCAGCAGTTTCACCCCGGTCATAGGGCAAGAGACCCAGTACTTC. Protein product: CASSFTPVIGQETQYF.

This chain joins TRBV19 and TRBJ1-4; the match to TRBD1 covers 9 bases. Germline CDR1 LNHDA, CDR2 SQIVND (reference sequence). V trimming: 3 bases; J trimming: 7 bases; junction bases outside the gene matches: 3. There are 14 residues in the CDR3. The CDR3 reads CASSMDRGGEKLFF. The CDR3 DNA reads TGTGCCAGTAGTATGGACAGGGGCGGTGAAAAACTGTTTTTT.

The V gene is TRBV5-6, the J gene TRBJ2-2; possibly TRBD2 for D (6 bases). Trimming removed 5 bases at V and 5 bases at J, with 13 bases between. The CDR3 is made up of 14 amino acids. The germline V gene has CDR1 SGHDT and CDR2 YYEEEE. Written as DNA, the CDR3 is TGTGCCAGCAGTCGTCTAGCGATGACCGGGGAGCTGTTTTTT. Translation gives CASSRLAMTGELFF.

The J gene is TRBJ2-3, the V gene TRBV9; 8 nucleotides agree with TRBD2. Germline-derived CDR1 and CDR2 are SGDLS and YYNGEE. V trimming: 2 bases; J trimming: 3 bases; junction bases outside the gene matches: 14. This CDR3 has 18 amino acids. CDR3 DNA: TGTGCCAGCAGCGTTCGCGACCCAGCGGGAGCTGGGACAGATACGCAGTATTTT. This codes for CASSVRDPAGAGTDTQYF. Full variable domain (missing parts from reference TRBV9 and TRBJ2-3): DSGVTQTPKHLITATGQRVTLRCSPRSGDLSVYWYQQSLDQGLQFLIQYYNGEERAKGNILERFSAQQFPDLHSELNLSSLELGDSALYFCASSVRDPAGAGTDTQYFGPGTRLTVL.

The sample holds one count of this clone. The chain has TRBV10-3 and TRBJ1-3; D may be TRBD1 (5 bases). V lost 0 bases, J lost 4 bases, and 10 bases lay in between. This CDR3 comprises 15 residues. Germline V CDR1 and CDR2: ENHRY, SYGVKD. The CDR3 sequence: CAISESSRAGNTIYF. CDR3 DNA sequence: TGTGCCATCAGTGAGTCATCCAGGGCCGGAAACACCATATATTTT.

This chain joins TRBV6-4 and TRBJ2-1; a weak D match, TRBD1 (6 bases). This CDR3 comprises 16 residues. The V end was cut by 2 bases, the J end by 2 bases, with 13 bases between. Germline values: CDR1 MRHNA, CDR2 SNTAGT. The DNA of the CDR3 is TGTGCCAGCAGTGACCAACCAACAGGGACCTACAATGAGCAGTTCTTC. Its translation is CASSDQPTGTYNEQFF.

CDR3 sequence (DNA): TGCGCCAGCAGCTTGGCCCCAGGGACCACTGAAGCTTTCTTT. Its translation: CASSLAPGTTEAFF. The J gene is TRBJ1-1, the V gene TRBV5-1, with D perhaps matching TRBD1 (5 bases). The CDR3 extends over 14 amino acids. Germline CDR1 reads SGHRS; CDR2 reads YFSETQ. Trimming took 0 bases from V and 4 from J, leaving 10 bases between them.

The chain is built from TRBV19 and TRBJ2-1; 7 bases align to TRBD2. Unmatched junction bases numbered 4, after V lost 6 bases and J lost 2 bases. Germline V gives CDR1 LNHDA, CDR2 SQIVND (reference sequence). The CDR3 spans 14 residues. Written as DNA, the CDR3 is TGTGCCAGTAGCCGGACTAGGACCTACAATGAGCAGTTCTTC. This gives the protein CASSRTRTYNEQFF.

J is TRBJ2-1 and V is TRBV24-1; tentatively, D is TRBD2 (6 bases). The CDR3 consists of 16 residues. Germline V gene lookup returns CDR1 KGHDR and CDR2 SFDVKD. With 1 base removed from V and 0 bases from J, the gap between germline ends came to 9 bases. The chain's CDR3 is CATSDLRGSSYNEQFF. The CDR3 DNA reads TGTGCCACCAGTGATTTACGGGGGAGCTCCTACAATGAGCAGTTCTTC.

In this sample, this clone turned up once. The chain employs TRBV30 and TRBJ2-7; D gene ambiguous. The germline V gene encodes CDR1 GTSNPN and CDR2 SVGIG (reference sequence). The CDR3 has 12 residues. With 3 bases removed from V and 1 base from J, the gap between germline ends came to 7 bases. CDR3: CAWSQPSYEQYF. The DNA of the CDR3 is TGTGCCTGGAGCCAGCCGTCCTACGAGCAGTACTTC.

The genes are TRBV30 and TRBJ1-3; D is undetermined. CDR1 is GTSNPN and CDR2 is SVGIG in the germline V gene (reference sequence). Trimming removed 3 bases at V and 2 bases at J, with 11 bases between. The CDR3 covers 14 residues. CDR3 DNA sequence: TGTGCCTGGAGCACGGACGATGCTGGAAACACCATATATTTT. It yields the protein CAWSTDDAGNTIYF.

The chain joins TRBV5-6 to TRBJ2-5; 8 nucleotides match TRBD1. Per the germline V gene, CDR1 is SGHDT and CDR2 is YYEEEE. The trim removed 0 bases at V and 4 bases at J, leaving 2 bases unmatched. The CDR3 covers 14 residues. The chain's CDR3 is CASSLADRAETQYF. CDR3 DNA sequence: TGTGCCAGCAGCTTGGCGGACAGGGCAGAGACCCAGTACTTC. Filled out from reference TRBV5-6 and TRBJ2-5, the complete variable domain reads DAGVTQSPTHLIKTRGQQVTLRCSPKSGHDTVSWYQQALGQGPQFIFQYYEEEERQRGNFPDRFSGHQFPNYSSELNVNALLLGDSALYLCASSLADRAETQYFGPGTRLLVL.

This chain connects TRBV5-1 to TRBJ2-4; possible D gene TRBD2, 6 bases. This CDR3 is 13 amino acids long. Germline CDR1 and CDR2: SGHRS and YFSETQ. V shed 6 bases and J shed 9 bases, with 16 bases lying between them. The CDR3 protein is CASTPGVGGIQYF. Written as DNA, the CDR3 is TGCGCCAGCACCCCGGGCGTCGGGGGCATTCAGTACTTC.